A selection of T cell receptor beta chains follows, all from one sample in a study of T cell repertoires in cytomegalovirus infection. TCRdb reprocessed the reads with MiXCR, giving one entry per CDR3 protein. This sample has fewer than 250,000 distinct CDR3 sequences, with roughly 23% found just once. Sequencing was performed on CD8+ T cells from PBMCs. These receptors were taken from a human donor in good health (CMV status not recorded). Some clones in this sample may be carry-over from other donors' samples. The CDR3 runs from the conserved cysteine through the conserved F or W. The order of the fields is V gene, J gene, clone size, D gene, CDR3 protein, CDR3 DNA. The D gene is left open where the match is weak. Clone size is not always given. Where it is, it says once, few, many or a class for expanded clones.

v_gene: TRBV28; j_gene: TRBJ2-2; abundance: many; d_gene: -; CDR3aa: CASSLPSRAGELFF; CDR3nt: TGTGCCAGCAGTTTGCCTTCGAGGGCCGGGGAGCTGTTTTTT
v_gene: TRBV20-1; j_gene: TRBJ2-1; abundance: -; d_gene: -; CDR3aa: CSARDFRRSSYNEQFF; CDR3nt: TGCAGTGCTAGAGATTTCAGGCGGAGCTCCTACAATGAGCAGTTCTTC
v_gene: TRBV7-9; j_gene: TRBJ2-1; abundance: many; d_gene: TRBD2; CDR3aa: CASSYPPAGGREQFF; CDR3nt: TGTGCCAGCAGTTACCCCCCAGCGGGGGGGCGGGAGCAGTTCTTC
v_gene: TRBV6-2/TRBV6-3; j_gene: TRBJ1-4; abundance: -; d_gene: -; CDR3aa: CASSTLAGENEKLFF; CDR3nt: TGTGCCAGCAGTACACTCGCCGGGGAGAATGAAAAACTGTTTTTT
v_gene: TRBV28; j_gene: TRBJ2-7; abundance: many; d_gene: TRBD2; CDR3aa: CASSPGLAGGDYEQYF; CDR3nt: TGTGCCAGCAGCCCCGGACTAGCGGGGGGGGACTACGAGCAGTACTTC
v_gene: TRBV2; j_gene: TRBJ2-5; abundance: -; d_gene: -; CDR3aa: CASSGLVLDGQETQYF; CDR3nt: TGTGCCAGCAGTGGTTTAGTCTTGGACGGTCAAGAGACCCAGTACTTC
v_gene: TRBV6-2/TRBV6-3; j_gene: TRBJ2-1; abundance: few; d_gene: -; CDR3aa: CASSYINEQFF; CDR3nt: TGTGCCAGCAGTTACATCAATGAGCAGTTCTTC
v_gene: TRBV23-1; j_gene: TRBJ1-1; abundance: -; d_gene: -; CDR3aa: CASSQQGNPKGGRTEAFF; CDR3nt: TGCGCCAGCAGTCAACAGGGGAATCCTAAGGGGGGGAGAACTGAAGCTTTCTTT
v_gene: TRBV29-1; j_gene: TRBJ2-3; abundance: -; d_gene: TRBD2; CDR3aa: CSVEASGGADTQYF; CDR3nt: TGCAGCGTTGAGGCTAGCGGGGGCGCAGATACGCAGTATTTT
v_gene: TRBV29-1; j_gene: TRBJ2-1; abundance: -; d_gene: -; CDR3aa: CSVDNGVYEQFF; CDR3nt: TGCAGCGTTGACAACGGCGTCTATGAGCAGTTCTTC
v_gene: TRBV7-6; j_gene: TRBJ1-1; abundance: many; d_gene: TRBD1; CDR3aa: CASSLGQGENTEAFF; CDR3nt: TGTGCCAGCAGCTTGGGACAGGGGGAGAACACTGAAGCTTTCTTT
v_gene: TRBV7-2; j_gene: TRBJ2-3; abundance: -; d_gene: -; CDR3aa: CAGSPRFPDTQYF; CDR3nt: TGTGCCGGCAGCCCCCGGTTCCCAGATACGCAGTATTTT
v_gene: TRBV20-1; j_gene: TRBJ1-6; abundance: few; d_gene: -; CDR3aa: CSARPISPYNSPLHF; CDR3nt: TGCAGTGCTAGACCTATATCCCCCTATAATTCACCCCTCCACTTT
v_gene: TRBV11-2; j_gene: TRBJ2-2; abundance: -; d_gene: -; CDR3aa: CASSFRTLNTGELFF; CDR3nt: TGTGCCAGCAGCTTTAGGACACTTAACACCGGGGAGCTGTTTTTT
v_gene: TRBV24-1; j_gene: TRBJ1-2; abundance: few; d_gene: TRBD1; CDR3aa: CATSDSRTGLLFYGYTF; CDR3nt: TGTGCCACCAGTGATTCCCGGACAGGGCTTCTTTTTTATGGCTACACCTTC
v_gene: TRBV7-9; j_gene: TRBJ2-4; abundance: few; d_gene: -; CDR3aa: CASSEPGPRGKNIQYF; CDR3nt: TGTGCCAGCAGCGAACCGGGACCCCGTGGCAAAAACATTCAGTACTTC
v_gene: TRBV30; j_gene: TRBJ2-6; abundance: many; d_gene: -; CDR3aa: CAWRGSGANVLTF; CDR3nt: TGTGCCTGGAGGGGTTCTGGGGCCAACGTCCTGACTTTC
v_gene: TRBV6-4; j_gene: TRBJ2-7; abundance: many; d_gene: TRBD1; CDR3aa: CASLWGQGAYEQYF; CDR3nt: TGTGCCAGCCTATGGGGACAGGGGGCCTACGAGCAGTACTTC
v_gene: TRBV5-6; j_gene: TRBJ1-1; abundance: few; d_gene: TRBD1; CDR3aa: CASSRTGEAFF; CDR3nt: TGTGCCAGCAGCCGAACAGGGGAGGCTTTCTTT
v_gene: TRBV7-8; j_gene: TRBJ2-3; abundance: many; d_gene: TRBD1; CDR3aa: CASSIGTGADTQYF; CDR3nt: TGTGCCAGCAGCATCGGGACAGGGGCAGATACGCAGTATTTT
v_gene: TRBV7-8; j_gene: TRBJ1-1; abundance: few; d_gene: -; CDR3aa: CASSSVVSGNEAFF; CDR3nt: TGTGCCAGCAGCTCAGTGGTCTCAGGGAATGAAGCTTTCTTT
v_gene: TRBV28; j_gene: TRBJ2-7; abundance: -; d_gene: TRBD1; CDR3aa: CASLPRDRAFPYEQYF; CDR3nt: TGTGCCAGCCTCCCCCGGGACAGGGCATTTCCCTACGAGCAGTACTTC
v_gene: TRBV7-9; j_gene: TRBJ2-7; abundance: few; d_gene: -; CDR3aa: CASSHLGEQYF; CDR3nt: TGTGCCAGCAGCCACTTGGGTGAGCAGTACTTC
v_gene: TRBV5-4; j_gene: TRBJ2-2; abundance: few; d_gene: TRBD1; CDR3aa: CASRPGTGTGELFF; CDR3nt: TGTGCCAGCAGACCCGGGACAGGGACCGGGGAGCTGTTTTTT
v_gene: TRBV24-1; j_gene: TRBJ2-2; abundance: few; d_gene: -; CDR3aa: CATSRAVGELFF; CDR3nt: TGTGCCACCAGCAGGGCGGTCGGGGAGCTGTTTTTT
v_gene: TRBV12-3/TRBV12-4; j_gene: TRBJ1-1; abundance: -; d_gene: -; CDR3aa: CASRMEAGANTEAFF; CDR3nt: TGTGCCAGCAGAATGGAAGCAGGGGCGAACACTGAAGCTTTCTTT
v_gene: TRBV24-1; j_gene: TRBJ2-1; abundance: -; d_gene: TRBD1; CDR3aa: CATSAWDRFNEQFF; CDR3nt: TGTGCCACCAGTGCGTGGGACAGATTCAATGAGCAGTTCTTC
v_gene: TRBV15; j_gene: TRBJ1-4; abundance: -; d_gene: TRBD1; CDR3aa: CATSRTGTGGEKLFF; CDR3nt: TGTGCCACCAGCAGAACCGGGACAGGGGGTGAAAAACTGTTTTTT
v_gene: TRBV28; j_gene: TRBJ1-4; abundance: -; d_gene: -; CDR3aa: CAGSPRQVPNEKLFF; CDR3nt: TGTGCCGGCAGTCCACGACAGGTCCCTAATGAAAAACTGTTTTTT
v_gene: TRBV7-2; j_gene: TRBJ1-1; abundance: many; d_gene: -; CDR3aa: CASSSKGVPFTEAFF; CDR3nt: TGTGCCAGCAGCTCCAAAGGCGTTCCATTCACTGAAGCTTTCTTT
v_gene: TRBV11-2; j_gene: TRBJ2-1; abundance: many; d_gene: -; CDR3aa: CASSLALGPPNNEQFF; CDR3nt: TGTGCCAGCAGCTTAGCCCTGGGCCCGCCGAACAATGAGCAGTTCTTC
v_gene: TRBV12-3/TRBV12-4; j_gene: TRBJ1-5; abundance: -; d_gene: -; CDR3aa: CASSLDGGLNQPQHF; CDR3nt: TGTGCCAGCAGTTTGGATGGAGGTCTCAATCAGCCCCAGCATTTT
v_gene: TRBV12-3/TRBV12-4; j_gene: TRBJ2-3; abundance: -; d_gene: -; CDR3aa: CASSLLDLLLTDTQYF; CDR3nt: TGTGCCAGCAGTTTACTCGACCTGCTCCTCACAGATACGCAGTATTTT
v_gene: TRBV7-2; j_gene: TRBJ1-2; abundance: many; d_gene: -; CDR3aa: CASSSRTVVDGYTF; CDR3nt: TGTGCCAGCAGCTCAAGGACTGTCGTAGATGGCTACACCTTC
v_gene: TRBV28; j_gene: TRBJ1-4; abundance: many; d_gene: TRBD1; CDR3aa: CASSLGGTVNEKLFF; CDR3nt: TGTGCCAGCAGTTTAGGAGGGACAGTTAATGAAAAACTGTTTTTT
v_gene: TRBV6-1; j_gene: TRBJ1-2; abundance: -; d_gene: -; CDR3aa: CASSVEPNYGYTF; CDR3nt: TGTGCCAGCAGTGTAGAACCTAACTATGGCTACACCTTC
v_gene: TRBV5-1; j_gene: TRBJ1-1; abundance: many; d_gene: TRBD1; CDR3aa: CASSLSGQGDTEAFF; CDR3nt: TGCGCCAGCAGCTTGTCGGGACAGGGGGACACTGAAGCTTTCTTT
v_gene: TRBV2; j_gene: TRBJ2-7; abundance: -; d_gene: TRBD1; CDR3aa: CASKDRGNEQYF; CDR3nt: TGTGCCAGCAAAGACAGGGGAAACGAGCAGTACTTC